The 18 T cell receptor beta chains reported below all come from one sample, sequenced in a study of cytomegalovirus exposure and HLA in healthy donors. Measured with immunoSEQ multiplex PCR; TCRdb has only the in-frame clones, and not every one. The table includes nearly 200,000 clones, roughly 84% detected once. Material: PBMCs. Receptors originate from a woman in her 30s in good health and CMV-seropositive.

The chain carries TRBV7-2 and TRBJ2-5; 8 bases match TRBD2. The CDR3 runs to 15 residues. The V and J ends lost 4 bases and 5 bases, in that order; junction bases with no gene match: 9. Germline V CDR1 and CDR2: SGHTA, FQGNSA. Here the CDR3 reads CASSSAGTGGETQYF. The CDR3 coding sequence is TGTGCCAGCAGCTCCGCCGGGACGGGAGGGGAGACCCAGTACTTC.

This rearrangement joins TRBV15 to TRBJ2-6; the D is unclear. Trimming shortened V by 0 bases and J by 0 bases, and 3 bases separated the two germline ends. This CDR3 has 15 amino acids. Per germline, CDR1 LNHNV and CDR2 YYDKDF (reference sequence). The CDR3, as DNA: TGTGCCACCAGCAGAGAGGCCTCTGGGGCCAACGTCCTGACTTTC. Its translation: CATSREASGANVLTF.

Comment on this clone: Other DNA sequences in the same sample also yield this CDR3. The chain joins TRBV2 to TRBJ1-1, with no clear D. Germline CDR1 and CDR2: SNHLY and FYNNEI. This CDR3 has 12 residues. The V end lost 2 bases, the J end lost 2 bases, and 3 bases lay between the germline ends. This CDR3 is CASSELNTEAFF. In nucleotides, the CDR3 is TGTGCCAGCAGTGAATTAAACACTGAAGCTTTCTTT.

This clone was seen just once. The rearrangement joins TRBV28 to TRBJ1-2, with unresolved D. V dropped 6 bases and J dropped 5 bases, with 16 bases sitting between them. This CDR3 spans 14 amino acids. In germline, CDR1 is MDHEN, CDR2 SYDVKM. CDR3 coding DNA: TGTGCCAGCAGCCAAAATCCTCTCAGTTATGGCTACACCTTC. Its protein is CASSQNPLSYGYTF.

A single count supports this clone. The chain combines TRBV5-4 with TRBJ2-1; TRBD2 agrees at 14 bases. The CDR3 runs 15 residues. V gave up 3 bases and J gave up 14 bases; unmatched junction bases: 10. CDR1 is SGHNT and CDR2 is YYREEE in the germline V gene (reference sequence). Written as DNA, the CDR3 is TGTGCCAGCAGCTCCGGACTAGCGGGAGGCCCCTGGGAGTTCTTC. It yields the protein CASSSGLAGGPWEFF.

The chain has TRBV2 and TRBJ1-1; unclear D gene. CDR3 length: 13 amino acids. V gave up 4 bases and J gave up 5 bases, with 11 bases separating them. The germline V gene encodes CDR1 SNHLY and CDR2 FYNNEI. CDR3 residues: CASSVYVETEAFF. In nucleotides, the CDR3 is TGTGCCAGCAGTGTATACGTAGAGACTGAAGCTTTCTTT.

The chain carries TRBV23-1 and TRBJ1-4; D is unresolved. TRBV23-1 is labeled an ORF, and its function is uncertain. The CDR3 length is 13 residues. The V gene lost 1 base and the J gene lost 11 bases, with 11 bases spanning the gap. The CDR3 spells CASSQLKREKLFF. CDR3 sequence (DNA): TGCGCCAGCAGTCAATTAAAAAGGGAGAAACTGTTTTTT.

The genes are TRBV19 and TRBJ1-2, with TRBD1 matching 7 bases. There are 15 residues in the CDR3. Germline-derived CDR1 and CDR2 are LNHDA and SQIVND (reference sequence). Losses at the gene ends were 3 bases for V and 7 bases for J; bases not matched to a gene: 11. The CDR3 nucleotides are TGTGCCAGTAGTATCGTGGCGACAGGGCCGGTTGGCTACACCTTC. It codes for CASSIVATGPVGYTF.

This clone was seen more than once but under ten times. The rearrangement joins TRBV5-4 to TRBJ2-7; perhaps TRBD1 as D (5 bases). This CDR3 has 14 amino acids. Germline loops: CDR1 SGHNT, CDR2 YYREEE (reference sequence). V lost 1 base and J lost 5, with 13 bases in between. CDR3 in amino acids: CASSLPPSRDEQYF. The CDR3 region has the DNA TGTGCCAGCAGCTTGCCCCCCAGCAGGGACGAGCAGTACTTC. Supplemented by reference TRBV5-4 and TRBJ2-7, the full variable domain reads ETGVTQSPTHLIKTRGQQVTLRCSSQSGHNTVSWYQQALGQGPQFIFQYYREEENGRGNFPPRFSGLQFPNYSSELNVNALELDDSALYLCASSLPPSRDEQYFGPGTRLTVT.

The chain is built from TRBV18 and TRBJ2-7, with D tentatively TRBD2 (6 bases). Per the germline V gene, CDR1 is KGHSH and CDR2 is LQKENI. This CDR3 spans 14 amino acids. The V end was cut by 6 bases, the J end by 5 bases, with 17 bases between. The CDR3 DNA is TGTGCCAGCTCCCCGAGTTATACTAGCCACGAGCAGTACTTC. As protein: CASSPSYTSHEQYF.

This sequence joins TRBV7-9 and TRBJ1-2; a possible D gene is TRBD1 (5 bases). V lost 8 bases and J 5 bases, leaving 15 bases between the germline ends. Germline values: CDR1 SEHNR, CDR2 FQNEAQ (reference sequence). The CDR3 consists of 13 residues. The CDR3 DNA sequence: TGTGCCAGCGGGCCCCAGGGTCCTTATGGCTACACCTTC. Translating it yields CASGPQGPYGYTF.

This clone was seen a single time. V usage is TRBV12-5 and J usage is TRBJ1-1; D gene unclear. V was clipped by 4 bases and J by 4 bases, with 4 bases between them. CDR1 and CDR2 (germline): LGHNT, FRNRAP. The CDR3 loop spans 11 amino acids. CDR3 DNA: TGTGCTAGTGGTTCCTTCACTGAAGCTTTCTTT. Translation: CASGSFTEAFF.

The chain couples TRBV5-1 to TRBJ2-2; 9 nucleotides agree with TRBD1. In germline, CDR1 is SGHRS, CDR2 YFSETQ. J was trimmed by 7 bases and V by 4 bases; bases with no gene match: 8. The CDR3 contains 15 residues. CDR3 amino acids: CASSPGTGWNGELFF. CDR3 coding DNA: TGCGCCAGCAGCCCCGGGACAGGGTGGAACGGGGAGCTGTTTTTT.

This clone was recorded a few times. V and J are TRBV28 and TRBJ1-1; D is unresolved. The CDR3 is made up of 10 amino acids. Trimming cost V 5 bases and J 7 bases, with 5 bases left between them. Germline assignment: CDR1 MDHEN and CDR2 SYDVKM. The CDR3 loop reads CASSDNEAFF. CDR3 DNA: TGTGCCAGCAGTGACAATGAAGCTTTCTTT.

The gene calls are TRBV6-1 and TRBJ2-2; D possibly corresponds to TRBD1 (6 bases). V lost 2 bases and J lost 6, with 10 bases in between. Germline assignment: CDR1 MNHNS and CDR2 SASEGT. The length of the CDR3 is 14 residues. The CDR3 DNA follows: TGTGCCAGCAGTGAATCCCAGGGGTCCGGGGAGCTGTTTTTT. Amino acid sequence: CASSESQGSGELFF.

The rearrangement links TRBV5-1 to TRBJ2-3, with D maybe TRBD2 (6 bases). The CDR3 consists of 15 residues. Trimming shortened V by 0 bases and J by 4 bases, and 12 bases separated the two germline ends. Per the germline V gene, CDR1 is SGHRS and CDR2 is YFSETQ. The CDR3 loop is CASSLGTIEPDTQYF. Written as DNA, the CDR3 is TGCGCCAGCAGCTTGGGGACTATTGAGCCAGATACGCAGTATTTT.

The CDR3 region is CASSLSRAGHEQYF. In DNA form, the CDR3 reads TGTGCCAGCAGTTTATCTCGGGCGGGGCACGAGCAGTACTTC. J is TRBJ2-7 and V is TRBV28; possible D gene TRBD2, 6 bases. The CDR3 has 14 amino acids. Germline loops: CDR1 MDHEN, CDR2 SYDVKM. Trimming pared 1 base from V and 5 bases from J, leaving 12 bases between.

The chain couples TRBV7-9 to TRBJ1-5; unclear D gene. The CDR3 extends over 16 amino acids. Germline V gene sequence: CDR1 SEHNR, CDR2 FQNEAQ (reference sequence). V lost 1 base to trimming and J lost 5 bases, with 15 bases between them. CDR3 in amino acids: CASSLGGGPKDQPQHF. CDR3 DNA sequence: TGTGCCAGCAGCTTAGGCGGTGGTCCTAAAGATCAGCCCCAGCATTTT. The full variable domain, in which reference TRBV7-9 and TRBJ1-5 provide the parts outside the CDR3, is DTGVSQNPRHKITKRGQNVTFRCDPISEHNRLYWYRQTLGQGPEFLTYFQNEAQLEKSRLLSDRFSAERPKGSFSTLEIQRTEQGDSAMYLCASSLGGGPKDQPQHFGDGTRLSIL.